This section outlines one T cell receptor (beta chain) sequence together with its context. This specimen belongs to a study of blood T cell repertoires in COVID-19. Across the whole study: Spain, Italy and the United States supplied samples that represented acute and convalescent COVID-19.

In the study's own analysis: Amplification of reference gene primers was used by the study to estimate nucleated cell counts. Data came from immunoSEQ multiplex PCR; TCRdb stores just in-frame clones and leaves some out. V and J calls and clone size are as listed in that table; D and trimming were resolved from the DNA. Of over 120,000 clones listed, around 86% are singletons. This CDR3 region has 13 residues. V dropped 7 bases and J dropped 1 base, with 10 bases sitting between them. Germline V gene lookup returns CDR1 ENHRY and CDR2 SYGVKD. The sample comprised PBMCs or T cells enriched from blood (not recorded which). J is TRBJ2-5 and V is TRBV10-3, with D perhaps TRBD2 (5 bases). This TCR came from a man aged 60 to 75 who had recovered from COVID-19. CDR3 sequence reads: CAIKSGSQETQYF. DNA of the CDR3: TGTGCCATCAAATCTGGGAGCCAAGAGACCCAGTACTTC.